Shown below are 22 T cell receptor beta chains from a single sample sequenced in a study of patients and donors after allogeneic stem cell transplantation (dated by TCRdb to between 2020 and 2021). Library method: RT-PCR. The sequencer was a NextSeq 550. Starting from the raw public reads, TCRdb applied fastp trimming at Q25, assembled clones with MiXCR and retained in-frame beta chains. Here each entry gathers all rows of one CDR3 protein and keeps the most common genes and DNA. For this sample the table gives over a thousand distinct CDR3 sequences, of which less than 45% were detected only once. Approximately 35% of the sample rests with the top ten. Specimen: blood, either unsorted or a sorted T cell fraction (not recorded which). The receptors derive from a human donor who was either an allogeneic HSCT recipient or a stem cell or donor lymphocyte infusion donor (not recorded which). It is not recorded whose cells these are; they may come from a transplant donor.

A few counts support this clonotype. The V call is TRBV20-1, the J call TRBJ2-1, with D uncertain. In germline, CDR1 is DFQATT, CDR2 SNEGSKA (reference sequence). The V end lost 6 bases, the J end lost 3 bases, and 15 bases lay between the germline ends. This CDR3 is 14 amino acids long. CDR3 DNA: TGCAGTGCCAACGACCCTTTGGGCTACAATGAGCAGTTCTTC. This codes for CSANDPLGYNEQFF.

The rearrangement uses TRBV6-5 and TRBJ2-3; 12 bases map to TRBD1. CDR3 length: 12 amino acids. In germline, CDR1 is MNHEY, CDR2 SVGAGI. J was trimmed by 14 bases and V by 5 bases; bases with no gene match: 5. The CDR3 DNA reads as TGTGCCAGCAGTCGACCGGGACAGGGGGCGTATTTT. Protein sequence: CASSRPGQGAYF.

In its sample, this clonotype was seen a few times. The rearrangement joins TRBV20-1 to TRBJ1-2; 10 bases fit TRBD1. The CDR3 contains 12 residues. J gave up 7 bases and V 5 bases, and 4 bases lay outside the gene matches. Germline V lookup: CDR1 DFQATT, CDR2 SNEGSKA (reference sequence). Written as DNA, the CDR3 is TGCAGTGCTGACGACAGGGGGCCTGGCTACACCTTC. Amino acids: CSADDRGPGYTF.

For the CDR3, the DNA is TGTGCCAGCAGTTCTGTCGGGACAGTCCATTCATCCTACGAGCAGTACTTC. It is translated as CASSSVGTVHSSYEQYF. The rearrangement joins TRBV6-2 or TRBV6-3 to TRBJ2-7; 7 positions match TRBD1. This CDR3 has 17 amino acids. The V gene end was trimmed by 4 bases and the J gene end by 1 base; junction bases not matched to a gene: 13. The germline CDR1 and CDR2 sequences are MNHEY and SVGEGT.

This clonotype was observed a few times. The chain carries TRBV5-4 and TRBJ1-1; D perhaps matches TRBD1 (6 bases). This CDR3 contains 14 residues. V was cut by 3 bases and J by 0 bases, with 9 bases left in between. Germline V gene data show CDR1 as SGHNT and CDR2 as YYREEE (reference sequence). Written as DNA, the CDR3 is TGTGCCAGCAGCTCCAGGGACATGAACACTGAAGCTTTCTTT. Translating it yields CASSSRDMNTEAFF.

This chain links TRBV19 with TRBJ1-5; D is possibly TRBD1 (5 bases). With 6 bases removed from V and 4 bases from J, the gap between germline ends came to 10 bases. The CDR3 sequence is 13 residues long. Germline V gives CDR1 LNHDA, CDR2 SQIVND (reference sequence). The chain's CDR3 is CASRIQDNQPQHF. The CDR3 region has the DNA TGTGCCAGTAGAATACAGGATAATCAGCCCCAGCATTTT.

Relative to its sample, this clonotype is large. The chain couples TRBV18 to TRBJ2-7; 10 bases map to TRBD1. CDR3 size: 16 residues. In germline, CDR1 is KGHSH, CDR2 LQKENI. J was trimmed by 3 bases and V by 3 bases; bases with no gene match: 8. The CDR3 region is CASSPPGTGAVYEQYF. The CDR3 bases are TGTGCCAGCTCACCTCCTGGGACAGGGGCCGTCTACGAGCAGTACTTC. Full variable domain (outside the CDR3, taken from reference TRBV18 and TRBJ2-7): NAGVMQNPRHLVRRRGQEARLRCSPMKGHSHVYWYRQLPEEGLKFMVYLQKENIIDESGMPKERFSAEFPKEGPSILRIQQVVRGDSAAYFCASSPPGTGAVYEQYFGPGTRLTVT.

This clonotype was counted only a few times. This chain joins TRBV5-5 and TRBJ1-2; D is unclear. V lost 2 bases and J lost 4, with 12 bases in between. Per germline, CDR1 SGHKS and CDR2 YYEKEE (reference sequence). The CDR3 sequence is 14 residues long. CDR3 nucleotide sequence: TGTGCCAGCAGCTTCGGAGACACGGGCTATGGCTACACCTTC. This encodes CASSFGDTGYGYTF.

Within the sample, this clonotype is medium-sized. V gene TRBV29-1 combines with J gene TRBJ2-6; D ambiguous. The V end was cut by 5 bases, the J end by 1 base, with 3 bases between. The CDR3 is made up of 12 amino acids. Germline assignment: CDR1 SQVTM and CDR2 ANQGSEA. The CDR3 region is CSVQSGANVLTF. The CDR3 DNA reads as TGCAGCGTTCAATCTGGGGCCAACGTCCTGACTTTC.

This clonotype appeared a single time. CDR3 sequence reads: CASLATGGREGYTF. The CDR3 nucleotides read TGTGCCAGCCTAGCTACAGGGGGGCGCGAAGGCTACACCTTC. This sequence joins TRBV6-6 and TRBJ1-2; 8 positions agree with TRBD1. J gave up 8 bases and V 8 bases, and 13 bases lay outside the gene matches. Germline-derived CDR1 and CDR2 are MNHNY and SVGAGI (reference sequence). The CDR3 consists of 14 residues.

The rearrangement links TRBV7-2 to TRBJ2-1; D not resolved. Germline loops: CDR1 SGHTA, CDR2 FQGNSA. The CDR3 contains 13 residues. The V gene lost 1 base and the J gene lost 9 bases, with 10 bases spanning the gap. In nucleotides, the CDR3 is TGTGCCAGCAGCTTAGTGATTTCGGGTGAGCAGTTCTTC. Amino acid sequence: CASSLVISGEQFF.

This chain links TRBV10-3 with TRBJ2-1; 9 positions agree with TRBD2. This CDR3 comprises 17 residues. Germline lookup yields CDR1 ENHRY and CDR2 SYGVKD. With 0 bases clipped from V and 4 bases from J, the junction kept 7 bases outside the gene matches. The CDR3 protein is CAISESNSGRIYNEQFF. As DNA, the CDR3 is TGTGCCATCAGTGAGTCGAACAGCGGGAGGATTTACAATGAGCAGTTCTTC.

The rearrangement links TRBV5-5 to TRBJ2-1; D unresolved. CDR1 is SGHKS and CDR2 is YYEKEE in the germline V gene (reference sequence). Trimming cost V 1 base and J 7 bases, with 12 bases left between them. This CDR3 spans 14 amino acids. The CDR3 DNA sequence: TGTGCCAGCAGCTTGTCCATCAGACGGAATGAGCAGTTCTTC. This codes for CASSLSIRRNEQFF.

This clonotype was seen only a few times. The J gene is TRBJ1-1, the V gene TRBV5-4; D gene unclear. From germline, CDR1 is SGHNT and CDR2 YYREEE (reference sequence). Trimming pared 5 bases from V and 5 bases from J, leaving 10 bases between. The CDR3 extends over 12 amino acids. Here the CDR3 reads CASSLGSTEAFF. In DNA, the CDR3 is TGTGCCAGCAGTCTCGGCTCTACTGAAGCTTTCTTT.

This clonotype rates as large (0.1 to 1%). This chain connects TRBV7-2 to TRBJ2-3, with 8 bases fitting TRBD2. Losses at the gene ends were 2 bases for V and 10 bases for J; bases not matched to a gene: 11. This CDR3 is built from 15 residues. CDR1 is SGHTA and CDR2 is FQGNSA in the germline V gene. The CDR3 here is CASSLSSGNIQAQYF. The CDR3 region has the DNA TGTGCCAGCAGCTTAAGTAGCGGGAATATTCAGGCGCAGTATTTT.

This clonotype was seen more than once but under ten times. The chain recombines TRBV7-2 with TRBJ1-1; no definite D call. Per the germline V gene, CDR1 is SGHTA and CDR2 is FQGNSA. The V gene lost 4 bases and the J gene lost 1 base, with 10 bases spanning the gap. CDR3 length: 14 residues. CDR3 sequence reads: CASSYLAANTEAFF. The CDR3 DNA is TGTGCCAGCAGCTATCTGGCAGCGAACACTGAAGCTTTCTTT. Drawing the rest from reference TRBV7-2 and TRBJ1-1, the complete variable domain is GAGVSQSPSNKVTEKGKDVELRCDPISGHTALYWYRQSLGQGLEFLIYFQGNSAPDKSGLPSDRFSAERTGGSVSTLTIQRTQQEDSAVYLCASSYLAANTEAFFGQGTRLTVV.

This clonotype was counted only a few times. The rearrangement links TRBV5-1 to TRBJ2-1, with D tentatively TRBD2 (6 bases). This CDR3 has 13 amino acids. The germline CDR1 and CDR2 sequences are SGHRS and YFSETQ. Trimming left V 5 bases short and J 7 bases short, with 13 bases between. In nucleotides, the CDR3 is TGCGCCAGCAGGGGGGAACTAGCAAATGAGCAGTTCTTC. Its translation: CASRGELANEQFF.

The CDR3 coding sequence is TGTGCCAGCAGCCCCCGGACTAGCGGGATCGATGAGCAGTTCTTC. Translation gives CASSPRTSGIDEQFF. J is TRBJ2-1 and V is TRBV27, with TRBD2 matching over 12 bases. The CDR3 is 15 amino acids. Trimming took 6 bases from V and 8 from J; bases not matched to a gene: 8. Germline V lookup: CDR1 MNHEY, CDR2 SMNVEV (reference sequence).

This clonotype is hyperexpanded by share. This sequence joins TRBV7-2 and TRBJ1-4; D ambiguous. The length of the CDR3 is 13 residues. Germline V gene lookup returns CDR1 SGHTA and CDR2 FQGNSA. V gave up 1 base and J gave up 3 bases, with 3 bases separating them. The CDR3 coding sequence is TGTGCCAGCAGCTTAGAGGCTAATGAAAAACTGTTTTTT. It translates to CASSLEANEKLFF.

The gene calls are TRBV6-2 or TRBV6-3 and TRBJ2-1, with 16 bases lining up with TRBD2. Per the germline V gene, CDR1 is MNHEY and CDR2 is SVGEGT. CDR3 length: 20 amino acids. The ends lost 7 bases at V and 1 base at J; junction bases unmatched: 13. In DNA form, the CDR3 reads TGTGCCAGCACGCCCCCCGCCGGGACTAGCGGGAGGGCATCCTACAATGAGCAGTTCTTC. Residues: CASTPPAGTSGRASYNEQFF.

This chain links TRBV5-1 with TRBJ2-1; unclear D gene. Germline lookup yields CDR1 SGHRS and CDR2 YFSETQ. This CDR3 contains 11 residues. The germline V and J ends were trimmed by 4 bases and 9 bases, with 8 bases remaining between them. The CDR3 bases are TGCGCCAGCAGCCCAGCGATTGAGCAGTTCTTC. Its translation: CASSPAIEQFF.

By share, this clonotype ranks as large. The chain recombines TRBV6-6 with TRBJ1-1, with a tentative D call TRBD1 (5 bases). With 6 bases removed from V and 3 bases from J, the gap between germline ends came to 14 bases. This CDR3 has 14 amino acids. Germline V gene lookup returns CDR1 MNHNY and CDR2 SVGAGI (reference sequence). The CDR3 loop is CASSRTGTDTEAFF. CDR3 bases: TGTGCCAGCAGCCGTACCGGGACTGACACTGAAGCTTTCTTT.